This entry lists 5 T cell receptor beta chains sequenced from one sample in a study of cytotoxic CD8 clonotypes in ibrutinib-treated CLL. Method: immunoSEQ multiplex PCR; TCRdb's copy keeps in-frame clones and lacks some. The sample carries approximately 45,000 clones, under 75% recorded once. The sample here was PBMCs, taken after 12 months of ibrutinib treatment. Source of these receptors: a human donor with chronic lymphocytic leukemia.

J is TRBJ2-7 and V is TRBV10-1; 9 bases align to TRBD2. Germline CDR1 reads WNHNN; CDR2 reads SYGVQD (reference sequence). CDR3 length equals 13 residues. The V and J ends lost 5 bases and 6 bases, in that order; junction bases with no gene match: 5. As DNA, the CDR3 is TGCGCCAGCAGTACTAGCGGGTACGCCGAGCAGTACTTC. Translation gives CASSTSGYAEQYF.

The chain couples TRBV6-5 to TRBJ1-1; a possible D gene is TRBD1 (6 bases). The CDR3 runs to 11 residues. Deletions cut 5 bases from V and 9 bases from J, with 10 bases between. Germline CDR1 and CDR2: MNHEY and SVGAGI. CDR3 protein: CASSDRYQAFF. The CDR3 nucleotides read TGTGCCAGCAGTGACAGGTACCAAGCTTTCTTT.

J is TRBJ2-6 and V is TRBV13; 8 bases fit TRBD1. Germline V CDR1 and CDR2: PRHDT, FYEKMQ (reference sequence). The CDR3 runs to 17 residues. With V trimmed by 2 bases and J by 4 bases, 7 bases remained unmatched. The CDR3 reads CASSLWQGARGANVLTF. In DNA, the CDR3 is TGTGCCAGCAGCTTATGGCAGGGGGCGCGAGGGGCCAACGTCCTGACTTTC.

This clone came up once. The chain is built from TRBV19 and TRBJ1-1, with D hard to call. CDR3 length: 14 amino acids. CDR1 is LNHDA and CDR2 is SQIVND in the germline V gene (reference sequence). The V end lost 3 bases, the J end lost 7 bases, and 15 bases lay between the germline ends. The CDR3 sequence: CASSMGNSGDEAFF. In nucleotides, the CDR3 is TGTGCCAGTAGTATGGGGAACAGCGGGGATGAAGCTTTCTTT.

This chain joins TRBV5-6 and TRBJ2-2; the match to TRBD1 covers 7 bases. The germline gives CDR1 SGHDT, CDR2 YYEEEE. V shed 3 bases, J shed 4 bases, and the junction held 9 bases outside the gene matches. The CDR3 loop spans 16 amino acids. CDR3 protein: CASSWNPRDSTGELFF. The CDR3 DNA sequence: TGTGCCAGCAGCTGGAATCCCCGGGACAGCACCGGGGAGCTGTTTTTT.